These T cell receptor beta chains were read from a single sample in a study of blood T cells in healthy people across ages. TCRdb independently ran MiXCR on the 5' RACE reads; one entry per CDR3 protein. Of 1.4 million to 1.5 million distinct CDR3 sequences listed, roughly 40% are singletons. Sequenced input: blood. The origin of the receptors is a woman aged 18-29 years in good health. Both conserved end residues are part of each CDR3. A D gene is named only where the DNA matches it firmly. Clone size is shown for a subset of rows, as once, few, many or a class of expanded clone.

D gene,clone size,V gene,J gene,CDR3 DNA,CDR3 protein
TRBD2,.,TRBV6-5,TRBJ2-3,TGTGCCAGCAGTTACGGCCTCGGGGGGACAGATACGCAGTATTTT,CASSYGLGGTDTQYF
.,.,TRBV7-3,TRBJ2-7,TGTGCCAGCAGCTTGGCCCGGACATCCGACTCCTACGAGCAGTACTTC,CASSLARTSDSYEQYF
.,.,TRBV29-1,TRBJ2-5,TGCAGCGTTGGGGCAGGGTGGGAGACCCAGTACTTC,CSVGAGWETQYF
.,.,TRBV6-5,TRBJ1-1,TGTGCCAGCAGCCGCACAGGGAGTAAGCTGAACACTGAAGCTTTCTTT,CASSRTGSKLNTEAFF
TRBD1,.,TRBV20-1,TRBJ2-3,TGCAGTGCCGTCCGGGACAGGGGCACAGATACGCAGTATTTT,CSAVRDRGTDTQYF
TRBD2,few,TRBV10-3,TRBJ2-3,TGTGCCACCAAGACTAGCGCGGACACAGATACGCAGTATTTT,CATKTSADTDTQYF
.,.,TRBV27,TRBJ1-5,TGTGCCAGCAGTTTAGGGGGGTGGGATCAGCCCCAGCATTTT,CASSLGGWDQPQHF
.,.,TRBV6-1,TRBJ2-3,TGTGCCAGCAGTGAACGACAGTTCACAGATACGCAGTATTTT,CASSERQFTDTQYF
TRBD2,few,TRBV5-1,TRBJ2-1,TGCGCCAGCAGCTTGGGCGGGGGAATCACTGAGCAGTTCTTC,CASSLGGGITEQFF
.,.,TRBV19,TRBJ1-5,TGTGCCAGTAGTCGACAGGCTTATAGCAATCAGCCCCAGCATTTT,CASSRQAYSNQPQHF
.,few,TRBV4-2,TRBJ2-1,TGTGCCAGCAGCCAAGATCCCCTCGACAGTTACAATGAGCAGTTCTTC,CASSQDPLDSYNEQFF
.,.,TRBV4-1,TRBJ2-1,TGCGCCAGCAGCCAAGGAGGAGAATCCTACAATGAGCGGTTCTTC,CASSQGGESYNERFF
.,.,TRBV14,TRBJ1-2,TGTGCCAGCAGCCAAGGGTTACAGACTGAAGTCCGTGGCTACACCTTC,CASSQGLQTEVRGYTF
.,.,TRBV6-6,TRBJ1-1,TGTGCCTGCAGTTACTCGTTTAGGAACACTGAAGCTTTCTTT,CACSYSFRNTEAFF
.,.,TRBV20-1,TRBJ2-3,TGCAGTGCTCCTGACTTACCGAGGGATACGCAGTATTTT,CSAPDLPRDTQYF
TRBD1,many,TRBV3-1,TRBJ2-7,TGTGCCACCTCAAGGACAGGGGGATCCTACGAGCAGTACTTC,CATSRTGGSYEQYF
.,few,TRBV10-3,TRBJ1-4,TGTGCCATCAGTGAGTCGGGAGGAGGAAATGAAAAACTGTTTTTT,CAISESGGGNEKLFF
TRBD2,.,TRBV3-1,TRBJ2-3,TGTGCCAGCAGCCAGCCCTCTAGCGGGAGCTACACAGATACGCAGTATTTT,CASSQPSSGSYTDTQYF
.,few,TRBV9,TRBJ2-1,TGTGCCAGCAGCGTAGACCGAACTATCTACAATGAGCAGTTCTTC,CASSVDRTIYNEQFF